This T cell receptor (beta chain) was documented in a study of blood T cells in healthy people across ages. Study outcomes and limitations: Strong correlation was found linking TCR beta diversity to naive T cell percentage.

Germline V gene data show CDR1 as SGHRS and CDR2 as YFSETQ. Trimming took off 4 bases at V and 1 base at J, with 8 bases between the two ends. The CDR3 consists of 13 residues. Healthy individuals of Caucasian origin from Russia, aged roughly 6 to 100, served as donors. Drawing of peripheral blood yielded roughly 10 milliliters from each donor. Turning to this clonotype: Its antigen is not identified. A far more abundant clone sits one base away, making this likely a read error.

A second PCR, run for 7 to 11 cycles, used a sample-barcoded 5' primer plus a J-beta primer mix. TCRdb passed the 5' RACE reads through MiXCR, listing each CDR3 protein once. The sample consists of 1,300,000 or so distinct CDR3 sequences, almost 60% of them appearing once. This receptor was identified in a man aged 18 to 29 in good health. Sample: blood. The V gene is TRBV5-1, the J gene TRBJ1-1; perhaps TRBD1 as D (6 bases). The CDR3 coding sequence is TGCGCCAGCAGCATGGGACAGAACACTGAAGCTTTCTTT. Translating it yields CASSMGQNTEAFF.